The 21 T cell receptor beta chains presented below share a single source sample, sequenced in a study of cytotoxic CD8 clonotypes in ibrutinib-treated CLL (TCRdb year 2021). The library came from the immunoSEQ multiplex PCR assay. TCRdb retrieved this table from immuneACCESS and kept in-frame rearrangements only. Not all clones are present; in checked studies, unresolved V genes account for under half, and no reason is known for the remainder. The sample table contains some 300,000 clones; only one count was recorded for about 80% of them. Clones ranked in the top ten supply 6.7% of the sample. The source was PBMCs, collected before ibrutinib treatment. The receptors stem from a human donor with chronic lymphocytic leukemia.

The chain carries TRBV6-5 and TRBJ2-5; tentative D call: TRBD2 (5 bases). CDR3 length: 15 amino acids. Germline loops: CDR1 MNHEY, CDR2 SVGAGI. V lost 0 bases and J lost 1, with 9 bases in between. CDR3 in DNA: TGTGCCAGCAGTTACTCGCTAGGGAGCCAAGAGACCCAGTACTTC. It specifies CASSYSLGSQETQYF.

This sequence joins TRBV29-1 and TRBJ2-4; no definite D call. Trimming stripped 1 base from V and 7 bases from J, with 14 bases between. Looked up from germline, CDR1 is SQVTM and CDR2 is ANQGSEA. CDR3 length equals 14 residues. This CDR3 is CSVEVQTQGNIQYF. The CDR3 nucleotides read TGCAGCGTTGAAGTGCAGACTCAAGGGAACATTCAGTACTTC.

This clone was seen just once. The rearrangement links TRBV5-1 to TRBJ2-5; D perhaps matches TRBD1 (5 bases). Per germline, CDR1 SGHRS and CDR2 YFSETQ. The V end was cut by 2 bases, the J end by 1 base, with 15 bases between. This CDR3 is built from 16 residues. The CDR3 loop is CASSFVPHRTQETQYF. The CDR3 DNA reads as TGCGCCAGCAGCTTCGTTCCCCACAGGACCCAAGAGACCCAGTACTTC.

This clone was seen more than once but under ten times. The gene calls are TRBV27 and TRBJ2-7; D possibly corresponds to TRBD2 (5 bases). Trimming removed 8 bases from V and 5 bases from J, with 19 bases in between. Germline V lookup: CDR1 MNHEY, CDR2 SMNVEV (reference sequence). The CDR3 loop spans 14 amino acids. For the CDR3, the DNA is TGTGCCAGCGGGCGGGTAGGCTCCCTACACGAGCAGTACTTC. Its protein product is CASGRVGSLHEQYF.

CDR3 region: CASSAQGFAETQYF. The CDR3 DNA reads as TGTGCCAGCAGCGCGCAGGGATTTGCAGAGACCCAGTACTTC. The rearrangement uses TRBV7-8 and TRBJ2-5, with D perhaps TRBD1 (5 bases). The CDR3 covers 14 residues. Trimming took 5 bases from V and 4 from J, leaving 14 bases between them. Germline-derived CDR1 and CDR2 are SGHVS and FQNEAQ.

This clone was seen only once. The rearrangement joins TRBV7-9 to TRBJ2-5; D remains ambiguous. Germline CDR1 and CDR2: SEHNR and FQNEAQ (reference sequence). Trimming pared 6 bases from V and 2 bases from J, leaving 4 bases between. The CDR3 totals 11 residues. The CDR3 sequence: CASRGQETQYF. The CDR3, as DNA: TGTGCCAGCAGGGGGCAAGAGACCCAGTACTTC.

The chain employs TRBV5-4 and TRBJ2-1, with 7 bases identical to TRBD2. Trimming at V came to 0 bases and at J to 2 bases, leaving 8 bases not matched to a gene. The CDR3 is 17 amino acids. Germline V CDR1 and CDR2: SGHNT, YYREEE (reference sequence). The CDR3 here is CASSLEGGRNTYNEQFF. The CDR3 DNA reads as TGTGCCAGCAGCTTGGAAGGCGGGAGAAATACCTACAATGAGCAGTTCTTC.

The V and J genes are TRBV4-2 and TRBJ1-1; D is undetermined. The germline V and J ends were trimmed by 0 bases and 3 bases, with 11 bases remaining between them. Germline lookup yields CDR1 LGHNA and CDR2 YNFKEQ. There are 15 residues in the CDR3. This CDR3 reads CASSQEFDGYTEAFF. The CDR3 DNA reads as TGTGCCAGCAGCCAAGAATTTGACGGCTACACTGAAGCTTTCTTT.

The CDR3 sequence is CASSYYADYGYTF. The CDR3 DNA follows: TGTGCCAGCAGTTACTACGCGGACTATGGCTACACCTTC. V is TRBV6-5 and J is TRBJ1-2; D remains unclear. The V gene's germline CDR1 is MNHEY and CDR2 SVGAGI. Trimming took off 1 base at V and 3 bases at J, with 6 bases between the two ends. The CDR3 length is 13 residues.

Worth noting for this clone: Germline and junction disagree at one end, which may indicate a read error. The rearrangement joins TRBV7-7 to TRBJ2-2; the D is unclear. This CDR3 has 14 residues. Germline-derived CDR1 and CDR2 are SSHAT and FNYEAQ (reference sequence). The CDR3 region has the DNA TGTGCTAGCAGCCTCCGTCCGAACACCGGGGAGCTGTTTTTT. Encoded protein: CASSLRPNTGELFF. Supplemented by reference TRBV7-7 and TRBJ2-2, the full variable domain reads GAGVSQSPRYKVTKRGQDVTLRCDPISSHATLYWYQQALGQGPEFLTYFNYEAQPDKSGLPSDRFSAERPEGSISTLTIQRTEQRDSAMYRCASSLRPNTGELFFGEGSRLTVL.

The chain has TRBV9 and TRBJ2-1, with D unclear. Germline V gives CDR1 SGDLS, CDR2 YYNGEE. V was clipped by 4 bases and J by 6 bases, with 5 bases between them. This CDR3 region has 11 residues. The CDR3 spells CASSSRNEQFF. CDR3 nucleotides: TGTGCCAGCAGCAGTCGCAATGAGCAGTTCTTC.

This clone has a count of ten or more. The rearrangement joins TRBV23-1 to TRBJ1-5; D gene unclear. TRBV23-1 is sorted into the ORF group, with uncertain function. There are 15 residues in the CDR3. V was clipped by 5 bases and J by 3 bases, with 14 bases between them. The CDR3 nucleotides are TGCGCCAGCAGTACCTACGCCCGGATCAATCAGCCCCAGCATTTT. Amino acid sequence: CASSTYARINQPQHF.

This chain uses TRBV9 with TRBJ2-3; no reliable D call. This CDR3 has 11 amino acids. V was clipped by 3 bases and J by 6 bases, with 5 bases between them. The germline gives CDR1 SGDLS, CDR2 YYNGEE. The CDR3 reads CASSASDTQYF. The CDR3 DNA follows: TGTGCCAGCAGCGCCTCGGATACGCAGTATTTT.

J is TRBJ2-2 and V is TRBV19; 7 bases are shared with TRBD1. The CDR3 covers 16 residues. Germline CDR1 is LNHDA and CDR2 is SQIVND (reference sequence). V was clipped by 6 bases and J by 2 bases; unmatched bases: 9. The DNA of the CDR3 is TGTGCCAGTAGCCGCCGGACAGGACCTAACACCGGGGAGCTGTTTTTT. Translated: CASSRRTGPNTGELFF.

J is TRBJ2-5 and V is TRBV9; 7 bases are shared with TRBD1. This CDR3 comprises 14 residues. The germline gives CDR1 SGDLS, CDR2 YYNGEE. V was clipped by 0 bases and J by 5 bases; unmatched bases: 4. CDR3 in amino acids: CASSVVPRGETQYF. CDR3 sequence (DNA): TGTGCCAGCAGCGTAGTTCCCAGGGGGGAGACCCAGTACTTC.

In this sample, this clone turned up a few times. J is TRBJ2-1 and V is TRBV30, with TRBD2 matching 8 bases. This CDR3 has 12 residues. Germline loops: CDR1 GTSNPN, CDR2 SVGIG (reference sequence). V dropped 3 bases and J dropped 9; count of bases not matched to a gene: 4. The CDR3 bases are TGTGCCTGGAGGCGAGCGGGAGCTGAGCAGTTCTTC. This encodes CAWRRAGAEQFF.

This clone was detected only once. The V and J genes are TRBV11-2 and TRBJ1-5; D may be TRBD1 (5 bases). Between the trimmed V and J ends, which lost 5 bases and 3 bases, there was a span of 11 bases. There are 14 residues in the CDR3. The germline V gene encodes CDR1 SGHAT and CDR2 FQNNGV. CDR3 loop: CASSPGGFNQPQHF. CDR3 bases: TGTGCCAGCAGCCCGGGGGGATTCAATCAGCCCCAGCATTTT.

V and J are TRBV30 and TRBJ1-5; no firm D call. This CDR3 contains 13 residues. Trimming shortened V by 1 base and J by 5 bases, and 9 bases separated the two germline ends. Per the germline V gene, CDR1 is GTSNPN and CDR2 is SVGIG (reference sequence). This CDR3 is CAWSARVDQPQHF. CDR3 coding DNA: TGTGCCTGGAGTGCTCGGGTGGATCAGCCCCAGCATTTT. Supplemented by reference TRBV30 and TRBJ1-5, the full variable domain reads SQTIHQWPATLVQPVGSPLSLECTVEGTSNPNLYWYRQAAGRGLQLLFYSVGIGQISSEVPQNLSASRPQDRQFILSSKKLLLSDSGFYLCAWSARVDQPQHFGDGTRLSIL.

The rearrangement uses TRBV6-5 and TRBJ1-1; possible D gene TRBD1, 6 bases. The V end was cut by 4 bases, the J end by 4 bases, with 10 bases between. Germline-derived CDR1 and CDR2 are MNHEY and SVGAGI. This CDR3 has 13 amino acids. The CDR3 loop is CASSWTVLTEAFF. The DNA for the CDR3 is TGTGCCAGCAGTTGGACAGTACTCACTGAAGCTTTCTTT.

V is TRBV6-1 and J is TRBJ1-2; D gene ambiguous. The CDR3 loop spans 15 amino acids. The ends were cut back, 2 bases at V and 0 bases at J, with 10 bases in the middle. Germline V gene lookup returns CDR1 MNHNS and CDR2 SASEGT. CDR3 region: CASSEHIIANYGYTF. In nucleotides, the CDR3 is TGTGCCAGCAGTGAACACATTATAGCTAACTATGGCTACACCTTC.

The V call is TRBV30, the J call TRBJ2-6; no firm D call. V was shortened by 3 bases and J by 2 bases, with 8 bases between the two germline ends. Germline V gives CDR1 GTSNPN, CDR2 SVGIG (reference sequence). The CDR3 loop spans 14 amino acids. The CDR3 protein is CAWSRKTGANVLTF. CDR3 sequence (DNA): TGTGCCTGGAGCAGAAAAACTGGGGCCAACGTCCTGACTTTC.